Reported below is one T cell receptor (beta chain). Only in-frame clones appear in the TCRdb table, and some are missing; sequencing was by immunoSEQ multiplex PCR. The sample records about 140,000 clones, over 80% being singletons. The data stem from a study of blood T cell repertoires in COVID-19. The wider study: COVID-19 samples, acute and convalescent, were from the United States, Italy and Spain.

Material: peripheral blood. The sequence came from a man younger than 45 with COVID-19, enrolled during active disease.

CDR3 nucleotides: TGCACCCACATTAGCACAGATACGCAGTATTTT. It translates to CTHISTDTQYF. The chain joins TRBV4-1 to TRBJ2-3; D not resolved. This CDR3 region has 11 residues. Germline CDR1 reads MGHRA; CDR2 reads YSYEKL.